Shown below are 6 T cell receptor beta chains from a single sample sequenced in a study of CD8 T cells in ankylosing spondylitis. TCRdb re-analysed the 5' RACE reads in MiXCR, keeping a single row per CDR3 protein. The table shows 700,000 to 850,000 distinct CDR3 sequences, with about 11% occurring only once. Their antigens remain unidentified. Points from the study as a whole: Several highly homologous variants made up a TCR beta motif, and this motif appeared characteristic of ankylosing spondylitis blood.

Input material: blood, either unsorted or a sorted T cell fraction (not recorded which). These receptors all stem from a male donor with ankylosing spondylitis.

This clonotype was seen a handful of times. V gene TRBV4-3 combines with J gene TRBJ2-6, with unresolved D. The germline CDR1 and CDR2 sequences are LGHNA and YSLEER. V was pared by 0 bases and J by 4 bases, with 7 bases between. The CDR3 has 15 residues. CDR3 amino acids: CASSQDLGGANVLTF. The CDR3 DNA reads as TGCGCCAGCAGCCAAGATCTGGGCGGGGCCAACGTCCTGACTTTC.

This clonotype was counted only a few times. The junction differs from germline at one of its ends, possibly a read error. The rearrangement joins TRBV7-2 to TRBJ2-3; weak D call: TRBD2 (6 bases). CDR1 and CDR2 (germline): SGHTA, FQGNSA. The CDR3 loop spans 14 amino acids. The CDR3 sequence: CASRLAADTDTQYF. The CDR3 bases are TGTGCCAGCAGGTTAGCGGCGGACACAGATACGCAGTATTTT.

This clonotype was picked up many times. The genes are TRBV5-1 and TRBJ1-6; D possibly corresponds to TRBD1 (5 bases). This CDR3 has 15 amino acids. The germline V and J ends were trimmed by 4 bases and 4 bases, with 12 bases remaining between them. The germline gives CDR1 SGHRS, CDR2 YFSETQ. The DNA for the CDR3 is TGCGCCAGCAGCACTGGGACGGGTTATAATTCACCCCTCCACTTT. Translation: CASSTGTGYNSPLHF.

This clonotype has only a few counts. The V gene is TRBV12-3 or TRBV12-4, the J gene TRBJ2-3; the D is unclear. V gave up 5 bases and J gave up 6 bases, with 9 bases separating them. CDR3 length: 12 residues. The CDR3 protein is CASSGLRDTQYF. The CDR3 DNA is TGTGCCAGCAGTGGGTTACGGGATACGCAGTATTTT.

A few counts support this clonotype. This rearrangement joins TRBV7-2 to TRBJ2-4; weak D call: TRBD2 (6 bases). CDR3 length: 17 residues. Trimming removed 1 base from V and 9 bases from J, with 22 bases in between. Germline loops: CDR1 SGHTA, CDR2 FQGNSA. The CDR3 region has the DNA TGTGCCAGCAGCTTAGGAGGAGGGGCCCCCTCGAGGGGCATTCAGTACTTC. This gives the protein CASSLGGGAPSRGIQYF.

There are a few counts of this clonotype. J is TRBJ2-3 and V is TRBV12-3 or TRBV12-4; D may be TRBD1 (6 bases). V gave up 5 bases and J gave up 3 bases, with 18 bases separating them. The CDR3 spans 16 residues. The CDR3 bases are TGTGCCAGCAGTCCTCTTAGGGGGACGAGGACAGATACGCAGTATTTT. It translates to CASSPLRGTRTDTQYF.